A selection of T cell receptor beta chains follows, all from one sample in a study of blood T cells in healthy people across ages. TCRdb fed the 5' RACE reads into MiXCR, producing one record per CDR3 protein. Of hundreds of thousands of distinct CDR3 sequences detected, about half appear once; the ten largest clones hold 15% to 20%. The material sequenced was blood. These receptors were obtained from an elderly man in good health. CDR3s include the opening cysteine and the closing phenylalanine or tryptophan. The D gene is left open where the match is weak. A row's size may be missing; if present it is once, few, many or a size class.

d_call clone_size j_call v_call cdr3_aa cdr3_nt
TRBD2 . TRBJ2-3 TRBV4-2 CASSQDPGTSDTQYF TGTGCCAGCAGCCAAGATCCCGGGACTAGCGATACGCAGTATTTT
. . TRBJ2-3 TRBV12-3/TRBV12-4 CASSLEGKPWGDTQYF TGTGCCAGCAGTTTAGAAGGTAAACCGTGGGGAGATACGCAGTATTTT
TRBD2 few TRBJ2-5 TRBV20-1 CSLIAGLEETQYF TGCAGCTTAATAGCGGGATTAGAAGAGACCCAGTACTTC
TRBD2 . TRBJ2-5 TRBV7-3 CASSLSASGSLETQYF TGTGCCAGCAGCTTATCTGCTAGCGGGAGCCTAGAGACCCAGTACTTC
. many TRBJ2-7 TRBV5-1 CASSFTGLGEQYF TGCGCCAGCAGCTTCACAGGGTTGGGCGAGCAGTACTTC
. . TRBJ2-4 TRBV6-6 CASSYLSPLEAKNIQYF TGTGCCAGCAGTTACCTTTCACCCCTGGAGGCCAAAAACATTCAGTACTTC
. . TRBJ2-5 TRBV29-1 CSVENYRAPYEQYF TGCAGCGTTGAAAATTACAGGGCACCCTACGAACAGTACTTC
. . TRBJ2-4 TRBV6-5 CASRRQAKNIQYF TGTGCCAGCAGGCGTCAGGCCAAAAACATTCAGTACTTC
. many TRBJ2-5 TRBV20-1 CSGEQPGAQETQYF TGCAGTGGCGAGCAACCGGGGGCCCAAGAGACCCAGTACTTC
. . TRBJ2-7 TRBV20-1 CSIRGREYEQYF TGCAGTATCCGGGGACGGGAGTACGAGCAGTACTTC
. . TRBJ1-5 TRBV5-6 CASSWGPEGNQPQHF TGTGCCAGCAGCTGGGGACCGGAGGGCAATCAGCCCCAGCATTTT
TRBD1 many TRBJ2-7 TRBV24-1 CATSMGQGSEQYF TGTGCCACCAGTATGGGACAGGGTTCCGAGCAGTACTTC
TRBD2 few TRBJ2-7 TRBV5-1 CASSSTLAGGSSYEQYF TGCGCCAGCAGCTCTACCCTAGCGGGAGGTTCATCCTACGAGCAGTACTTC
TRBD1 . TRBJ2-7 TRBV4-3 CASSLHHGTGSYEQYF TGCGCCAGCAGCTTACACCACGGGACAGGATCCTACGAGCAGTACTTC
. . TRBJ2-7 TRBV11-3 CASSSVRDTAYEQYF TGTGCCAGCAGCTCGGTCAGGGACACCGCCTACGAGCAGTACTTC
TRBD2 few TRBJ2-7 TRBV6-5 CASSYSRTSGAYEQYF TGTGCCAGCAGTTACTCCAGGACTAGCGGTGCCTACGAGCAGTACTTC
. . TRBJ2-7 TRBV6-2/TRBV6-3 CASSYSRDHDEQYF TGTGCCAGCAGTTACTCGCGGGATCACGACGAGCAGTACTTC